This is a list of T cell receptor beta chains from one sample in a study of T cell responses to AZD1222 COVID-19 vaccine. TCRdb keeps only in-frame clones here, not all; method: immunoSEQ multiplex PCR. In the table there are 89,000 or so clones, about 91% of which are singletons. The specimen was peripheral blood, collected 28 days after the second AZD1222 dose. These receptors were obtained from an adult who received the AZD1222 COVID-19 vaccine. The conserved cysteine and the conserved F or W are not part of the CDR3 here. The order of the fields is J gene, V gene, clone size, CDR3 protein. Expanded clones are given a class, and other clones once, few, many or no size at all.

j_gene: TRBJ1-2
v_gene: TRBV25-1
abundance: -
CDR3aa: ASSPPTGYGYT

j_gene: TRBJ2-7
v_gene: TRBV12-3/TRBV12-4
abundance: -
CDR3aa: ASRPKDRDEQY

j_gene: TRBJ2-1
v_gene: TRBV21-1
abundance: -
CDR3aa: AESEGERFNEQF

j_gene: TRBJ2-1
v_gene: TRBV29-1
abundance: once
CDR3aa: SVEDLPDEQF

j_gene: TRBJ1-2
v_gene: TRBV5-4
abundance: -
CDR3aa: ASTHPGGGYT

j_gene: TRBJ1-2
v_gene: TRBV19
abundance: -
CDR3aa: ASSPDSTNYGYT

j_gene: TRBJ2-3
v_gene: TRBV2
abundance: once
CDR3aa: ASLQLAGVDTQY

j_gene: TRBJ1-5
v_gene: TRBV7-2
abundance: -
CDR3aa: ASSLISGISNQPQH

j_gene: TRBJ2-7
v_gene: TRBV29-1
abundance: -
CDR3aa: SVTGTSGRSYEQY

j_gene: TRBJ1-4
v_gene: TRBV5-1
abundance: -
CDR3aa: ASSLAGGPLNEKLF

j_gene: TRBJ2-7
v_gene: TRBV18
abundance: -
CDR3aa: ASSPQGVHEQY

j_gene: TRBJ1-1
v_gene: TRBV3-1/TRBV3-2
abundance: -
CDR3aa: ASSQRSDREAF

j_gene: TRBJ2-2
v_gene: TRBV10-3
abundance: -
CDR3aa: AISEMEGATTGELF

j_gene: TRBJ1-4
v_gene: TRBV28
abundance: -
CDR3aa: ASSKGADNEKLF

j_gene: TRBJ2-2
v_gene: TRBV5-1
abundance: once
CDR3aa: ASSLGAGNTGELF

j_gene: TRBJ1-5
v_gene: TRBV19
abundance: -
CDR3aa: ASTGPGTNQPQH

j_gene: TRBJ2-3
v_gene: TRBV11-2
abundance: -
CDR3aa: ASSLNPTLTLSRTDTQY

j_gene: TRBJ1-2
v_gene: TRBV2
abundance: -
CDR3aa: ASRESVSYGYT

j_gene: TRBJ2-7
v_gene: TRBV5-4
abundance: -
CDR3aa: ASSSTGSYEQY

j_gene: TRBJ2-7
v_gene: TRBV28
abundance: -
CDR3aa: ASSSALLPGQGRTYEQY

j_gene: TRBJ1-1
v_gene: TRBV2
abundance: few
CDR3aa: ASNLRGAEAF

j_gene: TRBJ2-5
v_gene: TRBV5-4
abundance: -
CDR3aa: ASSYGETQY

j_gene: TRBJ1-3
v_gene: TRBV19
abundance: -
CDR3aa: ASSPRGQANSGNTIY

j_gene: TRBJ2-3
v_gene: TRBV30
abundance: -
CDR3aa: AWNLGWREGTDTQY

j_gene: TRBJ2-2
v_gene: TRBV7-9
abundance: -
CDR3aa: ASSLEGLTGPGELF

j_gene: TRBJ2-5
v_gene: TRBV4-1
abundance: -
CDR3aa: ASSPFSGKETQY

j_gene: TRBJ1-4
v_gene: TRBV6-1
abundance: -
CDR3aa: ASSEGTQNEKLF

j_gene: TRBJ1-1
v_gene: TRBV4-3
abundance: -
CDR3aa: ASSQGWALNTEAF

j_gene: TRBJ2-3
v_gene: TRBV5-4
abundance: -
CDR3aa: ASSSWGSASTDTQY

j_gene: TRBJ2-7
v_gene: TRBV29-1
abundance: -
CDR3aa: SVDRTSGSGEQY

j_gene: TRBJ1-1
v_gene: TRBV27
abundance: -
CDR3aa: ASTRGSHMNTEAF

j_gene: TRBJ1-2
v_gene: TRBV2
abundance: -
CDR3aa: ASSEQRYGYT

j_gene: TRBJ2-1
v_gene: TRBV7-8
abundance: -
CDR3aa: ASSLGHNEQF

j_gene: TRBJ1-1
v_gene: TRBV29-1
abundance: -
CDR3aa: SVVDRANTEAF

j_gene: TRBJ2-1
v_gene: TRBV5-1
abundance: -
CDR3aa: ASSPPSHNEQF

j_gene: TRBJ1-2
v_gene: TRBV2
abundance: -
CDR3aa: ASSELASGYT

j_gene: TRBJ2-7
v_gene: TRBV4-2
abundance: once
CDR3aa: ASSQDPGQGIDEQY

j_gene: TRBJ2-1
v_gene: TRBV3-1/TRBV3-2
abundance: -
CDR3aa: ASSQGASSNSYNEQF

j_gene: TRBJ1-3
v_gene: TRBV28
abundance: -
CDR3aa: ASTEGASGNTIY

j_gene: TRBJ2-7
v_gene: TRBV5-4
abundance: few
CDR3aa: ASSLGQNYEQY

j_gene: TRBJ1-5
v_gene: TRBV7-8
abundance: -
CDR3aa: ASSRTGNSNQPQH

j_gene: TRBJ2-7
v_gene: TRBV19
abundance: -
CDR3aa: ASRGLGLVEQY

j_gene: TRBJ2-7
v_gene: TRBV7-9
abundance: once
CDR3aa: ASTREESSYEQY

j_gene: TRBJ2-2
v_gene: TRBV4-2
abundance: -
CDR3aa: ASSQAGITGELF

j_gene: TRBJ1-2
v_gene: TRBV5-6
abundance: -
CDR3aa: ASSSGRPLYGYT

j_gene: TRBJ2-1
v_gene: TRBV7-9
abundance: -
CDR3aa: ASSLEGQATYNEQF

j_gene: TRBJ2-7
v_gene: TRBV5-1
abundance: -
CDR3aa: ASSLEGTAYEQY

j_gene: TRBJ2-3
v_gene: TRBV24-1
abundance: -
CDR3aa: ATSDILAGISTDTQY

j_gene: TRBJ2-3
v_gene: TRBV5-1
abundance: -
CDR3aa: ASSPGTTSTDTQY

j_gene: TRBJ2-7
v_gene: TRBV10-3
abundance: -
CDR3aa: AISGTSGSGGEQY

j_gene: TRBJ2-3
v_gene: TRBV7-2
abundance: -
CDR3aa: ASSKQWSTDTQY

j_gene: TRBJ2-3
v_gene: TRBV27
abundance: -
CDR3aa: ASSLEGALAGGPTDTQY

j_gene: TRBJ2-1
v_gene: TRBV19
abundance: -
CDR3aa: ASSITPLQGLDYNEQF